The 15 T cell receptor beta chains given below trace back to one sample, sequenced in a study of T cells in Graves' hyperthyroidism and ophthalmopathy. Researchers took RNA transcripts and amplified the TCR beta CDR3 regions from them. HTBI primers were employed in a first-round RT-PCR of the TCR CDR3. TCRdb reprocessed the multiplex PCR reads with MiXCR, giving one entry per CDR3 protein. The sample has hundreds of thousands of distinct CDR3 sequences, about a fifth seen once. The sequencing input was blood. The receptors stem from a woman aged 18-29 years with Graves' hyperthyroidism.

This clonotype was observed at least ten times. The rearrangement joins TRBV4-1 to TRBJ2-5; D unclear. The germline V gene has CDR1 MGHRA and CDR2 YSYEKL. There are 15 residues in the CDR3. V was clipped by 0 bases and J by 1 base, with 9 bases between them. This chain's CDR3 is CASSQDVRPQETQYF. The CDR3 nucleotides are TGCGCCAGCAGCCAAGATGTGCGGCCCCAAGAGACCCAGTACTTC.

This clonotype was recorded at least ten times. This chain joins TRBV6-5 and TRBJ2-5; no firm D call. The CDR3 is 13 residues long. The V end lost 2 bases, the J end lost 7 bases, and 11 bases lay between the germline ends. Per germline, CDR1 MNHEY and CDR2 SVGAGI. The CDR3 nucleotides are TGTGCCAGCAGTTACGCCACCGCCGGGACCCAGTACTTC. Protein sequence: CASSYATAGTQYF.

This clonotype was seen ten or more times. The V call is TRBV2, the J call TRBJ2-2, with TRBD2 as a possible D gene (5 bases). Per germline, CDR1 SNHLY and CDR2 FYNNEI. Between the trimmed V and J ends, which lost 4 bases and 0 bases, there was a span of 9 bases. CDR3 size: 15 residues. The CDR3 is CASSASSTNTGELFF. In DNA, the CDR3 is TGTGCCAGCAGTGCTAGCAGCACGAACACCGGGGAGCTGTTTTTT. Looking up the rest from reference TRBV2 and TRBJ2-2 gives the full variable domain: EPEVTQTPSHQVTQMGQEVILRCVPISNHLYFYWYRQILGQKVEFLVSFYNNEISEKSEIFDDQFSVERPDGSNFTLKIRSTKLEDSAMYFCASSASSTNTGELFFGEGSRLTVL.

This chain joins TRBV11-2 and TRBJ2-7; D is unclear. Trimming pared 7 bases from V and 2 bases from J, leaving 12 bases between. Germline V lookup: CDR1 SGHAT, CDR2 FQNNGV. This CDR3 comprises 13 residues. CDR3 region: CASISWQPYEQYF. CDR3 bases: TGTGCCAGCATCTCGTGGCAGCCCTACGAGCAGTACTTC.

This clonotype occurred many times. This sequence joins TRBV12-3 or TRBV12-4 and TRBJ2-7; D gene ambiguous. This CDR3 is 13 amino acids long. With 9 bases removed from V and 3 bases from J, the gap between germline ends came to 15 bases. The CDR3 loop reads CASSSLQIYEQYF. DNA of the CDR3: TGTGCCAGTTCTAGTCTCCAGATCTACGAGCAGTACTTC.

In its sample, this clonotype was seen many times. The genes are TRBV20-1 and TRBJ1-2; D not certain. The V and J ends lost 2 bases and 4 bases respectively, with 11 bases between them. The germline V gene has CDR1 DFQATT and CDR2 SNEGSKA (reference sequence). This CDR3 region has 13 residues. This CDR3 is CSARQGNGYGYTF. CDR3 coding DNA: TGCAGTGCTAGACAAGGAAACGGCTATGGCTACACCTTC.

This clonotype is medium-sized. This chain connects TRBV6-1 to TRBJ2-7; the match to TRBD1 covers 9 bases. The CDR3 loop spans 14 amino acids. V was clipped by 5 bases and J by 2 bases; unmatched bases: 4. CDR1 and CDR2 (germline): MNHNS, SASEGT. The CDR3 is CASSKGQGTYEQYF. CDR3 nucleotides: TGTGCCAGCAGTAAAGGACAGGGGACCTACGAGCAGTACTTC.

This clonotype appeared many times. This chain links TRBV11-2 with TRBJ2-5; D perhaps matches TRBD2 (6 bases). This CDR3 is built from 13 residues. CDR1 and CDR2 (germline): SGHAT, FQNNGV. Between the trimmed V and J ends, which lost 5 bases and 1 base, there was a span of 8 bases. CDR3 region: CASSGTPQETQYF. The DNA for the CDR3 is TGTGCCAGCAGCGGGACTCCCCAAGAGACCCAGTACTTC.

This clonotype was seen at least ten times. CDR3 DNA: TGTGCCAGCAGTTCCAACTACCAAGAGACCCAGTACTTC. This sequence encodes CASSSNYQETQYF. The genes are TRBV12-3 or TRBV12-4 and TRBJ2-5; D not certain. CDR3 length equals 13 residues. Trimming left V 4 bases short and J 0 bases short, with 6 bases between.

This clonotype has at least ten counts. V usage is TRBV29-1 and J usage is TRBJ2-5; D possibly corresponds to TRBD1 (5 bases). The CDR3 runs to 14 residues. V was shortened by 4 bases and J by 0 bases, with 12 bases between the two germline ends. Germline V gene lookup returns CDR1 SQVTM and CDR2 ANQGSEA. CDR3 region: CSVVTDSYQETQYF. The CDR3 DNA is TGCAGCGTTGTAACCGACAGTTACCAAGAGACCCAGTACTTC. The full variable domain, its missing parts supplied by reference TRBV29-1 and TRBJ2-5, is SAVISQKPSRDICQRGTSLTIQCQVDSQVTMMFWYRQQPGQSLTLIATANQGSEATYESGFVIDKFPISRPNLTFSTLTVSNMSPEDSSIYLCSVVTDSYQETQYFGPGTRLLVL.

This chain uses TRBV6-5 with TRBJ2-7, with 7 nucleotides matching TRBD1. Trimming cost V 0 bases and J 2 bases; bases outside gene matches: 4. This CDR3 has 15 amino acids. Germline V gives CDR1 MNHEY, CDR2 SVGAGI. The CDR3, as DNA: TGTGCCAGCAGTTACTCGGGACAGAGTACCTACGAGCAGTACTTC. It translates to CASSYSGQSTYEQYF.

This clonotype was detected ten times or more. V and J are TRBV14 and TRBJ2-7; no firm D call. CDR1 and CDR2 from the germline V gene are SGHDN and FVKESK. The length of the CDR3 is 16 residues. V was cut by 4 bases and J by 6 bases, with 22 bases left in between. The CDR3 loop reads CASSRITWPRLVEQYF. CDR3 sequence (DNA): TGTGCCAGCAGCCGCATAACGTGGCCGCGATTAGTCGAGCAGTACTTC.

The CDR3 DNA follows: TGTGCCACCAGTGATTTGAGGGGGGCCTACAATGAGCAGTTCTTC. Its protein product is CATSDLRGAYNEQFF. V usage is TRBV24-1 and J usage is TRBJ2-1; possibly TRBD1 or TRBD2 for D (6 bases each). Trimming shortened V by 0 bases and J by 2 bases, and 7 bases separated the two germline ends. Germline V CDR1 and CDR2: KGHDR, SFDVKD. The CDR3 has 15 amino acids.

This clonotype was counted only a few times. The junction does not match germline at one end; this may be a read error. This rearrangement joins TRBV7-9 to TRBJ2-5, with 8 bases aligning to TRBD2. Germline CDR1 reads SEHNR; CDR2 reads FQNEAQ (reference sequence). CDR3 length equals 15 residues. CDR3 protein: CASSFQAGEQETKYF. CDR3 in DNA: TGTGCCAGCAGCTTCCAAGCGGGGGAGCAAGAGACCAAGTACTTC. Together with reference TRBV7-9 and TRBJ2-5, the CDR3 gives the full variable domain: DTGVSQNPRHKITKRGQNVTFRCDPISEHNRLYWYRQTLGQGPEFLTYFQNEAQLEKSRLLSDRFSAERPKGSFSTLEIQRTEQGDSAMYLCASSFQAGEQETKYFGPGTRLLVL.

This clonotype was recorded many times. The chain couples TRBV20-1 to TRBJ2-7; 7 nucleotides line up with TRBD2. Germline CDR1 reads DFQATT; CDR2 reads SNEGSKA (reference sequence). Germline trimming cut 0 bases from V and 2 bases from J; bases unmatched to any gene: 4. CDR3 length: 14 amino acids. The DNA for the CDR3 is TGCAGTGCTAGAGATATCACTAGCGCCTACGAGCAGTACTTC. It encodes CSARDITSAYEQYF.